This is a list of T cell receptor beta chains from one sample in a study of T cells in lung cancer brain metastases. Clones were read by immunoSEQ multiplex PCR, and TCRdb kept only the in-frame ones, dropping some. The sample shows about 1,700 clones, 85% to 90% of them seen only once. The source material was tumor tissue from a brain metastasis. The origin of the receptors is a man aged 55 to 70 with non-small cell lung cancer that had spread to the brain. Each CDR3 is given with its conserved first and last residue. The order of the fields is J gene, D gene, clone size, V gene, CDR3 DNA, CDR3 protein. The D gene is left open where the match is weak. Some rows mark clone size as missing; the rest say once, few, many or name a class of expanded clone.

j_call: TRBJ1-2; d_call: .; clone_size: .; v_call: TRBV19; cdr3_nt: TGTGCCAGTATCCCGACGGGGCAGCTCAACTATGGCTACACCTTC; cdr3_aa: CASIPTGQLNYGYTF
j_call: TRBJ2-5; d_call: .; clone_size: .; v_call: TRBV5-1; cdr3_nt: TGCGCCAGCAGCCCCGACCAGCACGGGCAGTACTTC; cdr3_aa: CASSPDQHGQYF
j_call: TRBJ1-4; d_call: .; clone_size: .; v_call: TRBV6-1; cdr3_nt: TGTGCCAGCAGCCCCGGGGCAGCTAATGAAAAACTGTTTTTT; cdr3_aa: CASSPGAANEKLFF
j_call: TRBJ1-2; d_call: TRBD1; clone_size: few; v_call: TRBV7-9; cdr3_nt: TGTGCCAGCAGTTGGGACAGGGCCTATGGCTACACCTTC; cdr3_aa: CASSWDRAYGYTF
j_call: TRBJ2-6; d_call: TRBD1; clone_size: .; v_call: TRBV4-2; cdr3_nt: TGTGCCAGCACCCCACAGGGGGCTACTGGGGCCAACGTCCTGACTTTC; cdr3_aa: CASTPQGATGANVLTF
j_call: TRBJ1-1; d_call: .; clone_size: .; v_call: TRBV2; cdr3_nt: TGTGCCAGCAGCCTACTTGAAGCTTTCTTT; cdr3_aa: CASSLLEAFF
j_call: TRBJ1-2; d_call: .; clone_size: .; v_call: TRBV5-1; cdr3_nt: TGCGCCAGCAGCTCGCTACAATACTATGGCTACACCTTC; cdr3_aa: CASSSLQYYGYTF
j_call: TRBJ1-1; d_call: .; clone_size: .; v_call: TRBV19; cdr3_nt: TGTGCCAGTAGTATAGAAGGGGTGAACACTGAAGCTTTCTTT; cdr3_aa: CASSIEGVNTEAFF
j_call: TRBJ2-1; d_call: .; clone_size: .; v_call: TRBV6-4; cdr3_nt: TGTGCCAGCAGTGACTCTCTGAACAATGAGCAGTTCTTC; cdr3_aa: CASSDSLNNEQFF
j_call: TRBJ1-2; d_call: .; clone_size: .; v_call: TRBV21-1; cdr3_nt: TGTGCCAGCAGATACAGGGGAAATACGGATGGCTACACCTTC; cdr3_aa: CASRYRGNTDGYTF
j_call: TRBJ1-1; d_call: .; clone_size: .; v_call: TRBV7-9; cdr3_nt: TGTGCCAGCAGCTCTCAGACGGGACGCACTGAAGCTTTCTTT; cdr3_aa: CASSSQTGRTEAFF
j_call: TRBJ2-5; d_call: TRBD2; clone_size: .; v_call: TRBV18; cdr3_nt: TGTGCCAGCTCTCGGGACTACCTCCAAGAGACCCAGTACTTC; cdr3_aa: CASSRDYLQETQYF
j_call: TRBJ1-4; d_call: .; clone_size: .; v_call: TRBV10-3; cdr3_nt: TGTGCCATCAGAGGAGCACCTAATGAAAAACTGTTTTTT; cdr3_aa: CAIRGAPNEKLFF
j_call: TRBJ2-7; d_call: .; clone_size: .; v_call: TRBV4-1; cdr3_nt: TGCGCCAGCAGCCAAGACTCAGCCAGGGCTACCTTACGCGAGCAGTACTTC; cdr3_aa: CASSQDSARATLREQYF
j_call: TRBJ2-3; d_call: .; clone_size: .; v_call: TRBV5-1; cdr3_nt: TGCGCCAGCAGCCCCTGGGCCGGGATGGATACGCAGTATTTT; cdr3_aa: CASSPWAGMDTQYF